This T cell receptor (beta chain) derives from a study of blood T cell repertoires in COVID-19. TCRdb keeps only in-frame clones here, not all; method: immunoSEQ multiplex PCR. The profile shows about 120,000 clones, 75% to 80% of them singletons. This receptor was taken from a human donor in a cohort sampled during active COVID-19. The specimen sequenced was peripheral blood.

This chain's CDR3 is CASSLGQGLGRTGELFF. The DNA for the CDR3 is TGTGCCAGCAGCTTAGGACAGGGTTTGGGACGTACCGGGGAGCTGTTTTTT. The chain recombines TRBV11-2 with TRBJ2-2; 7 bases fit TRBD1. Germline lookup yields CDR1 SGHAT and CDR2 FQNNGV. CDR3 length: 17 amino acids. V trimming: 1 base; J trimming: 5 bases; junction bases outside the gene matches: 10.